Listed below are T cell receptor beta chains from one sample, sequenced in a study of T cell responses to AZD1222 COVID-19 vaccine. Sequencing was performed with immunoSEQ multiplex PCR; in TCRdb, only in-frame clones are kept and a portion is missing. The sample has about 110,000 clones; roughly 88% are singletons. The starting material was peripheral blood, obtained on day 0 of AZD1222 vaccination. The source of these receptors is an adult in good health. Both conserved end residues are part of each CDR3. Each record gives: J gene, V gene, clone size, CDR3 length, D gene, CDR3 DNA, CDR3 protein. The D gene is left open where the match is weak. Expanded clones get a size class; other rows say once, few or many, or leave the size out.

J gene: TRBJ2-7; V gene: TRBV6-1; clone size: .; CDR3 length: 17; D gene: .; CDR3 DNA: TGTGCCAGCAGTGGGGCTGTGTCTAGACAGGTATCCTACGAGCAGTACTTC; CDR3 protein: CASSGAVSRQVSYEQYF
J gene: TRBJ1-6; V gene: TRBV3-1/TRBV3-2; clone size: .; CDR3 length: 13; D gene: .; CDR3 DNA: TGTGCCAGCACCCAGCAGGGAGGTTCACCCCTCCACTTT; CDR3 protein: CASTQQGGSPLHF
J gene: TRBJ1-2; V gene: TRBV7-2; clone size: .; CDR3 length: 15; D gene: TRBD1; CDR3 DNA: TGTGCCAGCAGCTTAGTCCTCAGGGGGCCCTATGGCTACACCTTC; CDR3 protein: CASSLVLRGPYGYTF
J gene: TRBJ2-7; V gene: TRBV7-2; clone size: once; CDR3 length: 13; D gene: TRBD1; CDR3 DNA: TGTGCCAGCAGCCCGGGACAGCCCAACGAGCAGTACTTC; CDR3 protein: CASSPGQPNEQYF
J gene: TRBJ2-3; V gene: TRBV7-8; clone size: .; CDR3 length: 15; D gene: TRBD2; CDR3 DNA: TGTGCCAGCAGTGGACTAGCGGGACCTACAGATACGCAGTATTTT; CDR3 protein: CASSGLAGPTDTQYF
J gene: TRBJ2-3; V gene: TRBV7-3; clone size: once; CDR3 length: 15; D gene: .; CDR3 DNA: TGTGCCAGCAGCTTAGGTGGGAGATACACAGATACGCAGTATTTT; CDR3 protein: CASSLGGRYTDTQYF
J gene: TRBJ1-2; V gene: TRBV7-3; clone size: .; CDR3 length: 13; D gene: .; CDR3 DNA: TGTGCCAGCAGCTTAACCGGGGACTATGGCTACACCTTC; CDR3 protein: CASSLTGDYGYTF
J gene: TRBJ1-6; V gene: TRBV10-3; clone size: .; CDR3 length: 14; D gene: .; CDR3 DNA: TGTGCCATCAGTGACAGGTCGAATAATTCACCCCTCCACTTT; CDR3 protein: CAISDRSNNSPLHF
J gene: TRBJ2-5; V gene: TRBV28; clone size: few; CDR3 length: 15; D gene: .; CDR3 DNA: TGTGCCAGCAGAAAGGACCTAGGGATAGGAGAGACCCAGTACTTC; CDR3 protein: CASRKDLGIGETQYF
J gene: TRBJ2-5; V gene: TRBV3-1/TRBV3-2; clone size: .; CDR3 length: 13; D gene: .; CDR3 DNA: TGTGCCAGCAGCCAAGATTCAGGAGAGACCCAGTACTTC; CDR3 protein: CASSQDSGETQYF
J gene: TRBJ2-5; V gene: TRBV21-1; clone size: .; CDR3 length: 14; D gene: .; CDR3 DNA: TGTGCCAGCAGCGATAAGACTAGACGAGAGACCCAGTACTTC; CDR3 protein: CASSDKTRRETQYF
J gene: TRBJ2-5; V gene: TRBV28; clone size: once; CDR3 length: 13; D gene: TRBD1; CDR3 DNA: TGTGCCAGCAGTGGGGACAGCCAAGAGACCCAGTACTTC; CDR3 protein: CASSGDSQETQYF
J gene: TRBJ2-7; V gene: TRBV6-5; clone size: .; CDR3 length: 14; D gene: .; CDR3 DNA: TGTGCCAGCAGCGGGACCGATCCTACCTACGAGCAGTACTTC; CDR3 protein: CASSGTDPTYEQYF
J gene: TRBJ2-1; V gene: TRBV16; clone size: .; CDR3 length: 18; D gene: TRBD1; CDR3 DNA: TGTGCCAGCAGCCAATCCCCACCCTACAGGGGGCGCGACAATGAGCAGTTCTTC; CDR3 protein: CASSQSPPYRGRDNEQFF
J gene: TRBJ1-2; V gene: TRBV6-2/TRBV6-3; clone size: .; CDR3 length: 11; D gene: .; CDR3 DNA: TGTGCCAGCAGTTACCCGAGTGGCTACACCTTC; CDR3 protein: CASSYPSGYTF
J gene: TRBJ2-3; V gene: TRBV29-1; clone size: .; CDR3 length: 18; D gene: TRBD2; CDR3 DNA: TGCAGCGTTGAAGATCCACTAGCGGGGGGCCCTCGCACAGATACGCAGTATTTT; CDR3 protein: CSVEDPLAGGPRTDTQYF
J gene: TRBJ2-6; V gene: TRBV19; clone size: .; CDR3 length: 16; D gene: TRBD1; CDR3 DNA: TGTGCCAGTAGGGGGACAGAGAACTCTGGGGCCAACGTCCTGACTTTC; CDR3 protein: CASRGTENSGANVLTF
J gene: TRBJ1-4; V gene: TRBV12-3/TRBV12-4; clone size: .; CDR3 length: 12; D gene: TRBD1; CDR3 DNA: TGTGCCAGCAGCTCGGACAGGGAGGGGCTGCTTTTT; CDR3 protein: CASSSDREGLLF
J gene: TRBJ2-1; V gene: TRBV5-8; clone size: .; CDR3 length: 10; D gene: .; CDR3 DNA: TGTGCCAGCAGCTTTGAAGGGCAGTTCTTC; CDR3 protein: CASSFEGQFF
J gene: TRBJ1-5; V gene: TRBV19; clone size: .; CDR3 length: 15; D gene: .; CDR3 DNA: TGTGCCAGTAGTATAGTAGGTGTCAGCAATCAGCCCCAGCATTTT; CDR3 protein: CASSIVGVSNQPQHF
J gene: TRBJ2-7; V gene: TRBV4-3; clone size: .; CDR3 length: 14; D gene: TRBD1; CDR3 DNA: TGCGCCAGCAGCCCAGGGACAGGGGCCTACGAGCAGTACTTC; CDR3 protein: CASSPGTGAYEQYF
J gene: TRBJ1-5; V gene: TRBV6-5; clone size: .; CDR3 length: 14; D gene: .; CDR3 DNA: TGTGCCGCAAACAGGGTTGGTGGCAATCAGCCCCAGCATTTT; CDR3 protein: CAANRVGGNQPQHF
J gene: TRBJ1-2; V gene: TRBV7-9; clone size: many; CDR3 length: 11; D gene: .; CDR3 DNA: TGTGCCAGCAGCGCAACCCTGGGCTACACCTTC; CDR3 protein: CASSATLGYTF
J gene: TRBJ2-7; V gene: TRBV7-3; clone size: .; CDR3 length: 14; D gene: TRBD2; CDR3 DNA: TGTGCCAGCAGCTCTAGCGGGGCCTCCTACGAGCAGTACTTC; CDR3 protein: CASSSSGASYEQYF
J gene: TRBJ1-1; V gene: TRBV6-2/TRBV6-3; clone size: once; CDR3 length: 16; D gene: .; CDR3 DNA: TGTGCCAGCAGTAGGGGACTGCATCTCGGGGACACTGAAGCTTTCTTT; CDR3 protein: CASSRGLHLGDTEAFF
J gene: TRBJ1-5; V gene: TRBV5-8; clone size: few; CDR3 length: 11; D gene: .; CDR3 DNA: TGTGCCAGCAGCTCTCATCAGCCCCAGCATTTT; CDR3 protein: CASSSHQPQHF
J gene: TRBJ2-2; V gene: TRBV3-1/TRBV3-2; clone size: .; CDR3 length: 13; D gene: TRBD1; CDR3 DNA: TGTGCCAGCGAGGACAGGCCCACCGGGGAGCTGTTTTTT; CDR3 protein: CASEDRPTGELFF
J gene: TRBJ1-4; V gene: TRBV7-8; clone size: few; CDR3 length: 16; D gene: TRBD1; CDR3 DNA: TGTGCCAGCAGCCTCTATGGGGGACAGGGGTTTGAAAAACTGTTTTTT; CDR3 protein: CASSLYGGQGFEKLFF
J gene: TRBJ2-5; V gene: TRBV5-1; clone size: once; CDR3 length: 15; D gene: TRBD2; CDR3 DNA: TGCGCCAGCAGCTTCACTCTAGCGGGGGGAGAGACCCAGTACTTC; CDR3 protein: CASSFTLAGGETQYF
J gene: TRBJ1-3; V gene: TRBV2; clone size: .; CDR3 length: 16; D gene: TRBD1; CDR3 DNA: TGTGCCAGCAGTGAAGGGGGGACAGGCGGTGGAAACACCATATATTTT; CDR3 protein: CASSEGGTGGGNTIYF
J gene: TRBJ1-1; V gene: TRBV19; clone size: .; CDR3 length: 13; D gene: TRBD1; CDR3 DNA: TGTGCCAGTAGTGACAGGGTTGGTACTGAAGCTTTCTTT; CDR3 protein: CASSDRVGTEAFF
J gene: TRBJ1-5; V gene: TRBV19; clone size: .; CDR3 length: 16; D gene: .; CDR3 DNA: TGTGCCAGTAGTACCAATTTAATTTATAGCAATCAGCCCCAGCATTTT; CDR3 protein: CASSTNLIYSNQPQHF
J gene: TRBJ2-5; V gene: TRBV6-6; clone size: .; CDR3 length: 15; D gene: .; CDR3 DNA: TGTGCCAGCAGTTACTCGACTTTACCGGGGGAGACCCAGTACTTC; CDR3 protein: CASSYSTLPGETQYF
J gene: TRBJ1-4; V gene: TRBV6-2/TRBV6-3; clone size: .; CDR3 length: 17; D gene: .; CDR3 DNA: TGTGCCAGCAGTTACCCCCACGGGACGGAAGATAATGAAAAACTGTTTTTT; CDR3 protein: CASSYPHGTEDNEKLFF
J gene: TRBJ2-1; V gene: TRBV3-1/TRBV3-2; clone size: .; CDR3 length: 13; D gene: .; CDR3 DNA: TGTGCCAGCAGCCCGCGCGAGGATGTCGAGCAGTTCTTC; CDR3 protein: CASSPREDVEQFF
J gene: TRBJ1-2; V gene: TRBV7-8; clone size: .; CDR3 length: 15; D gene: .; CDR3 DNA: TGTGCCAGCAGCTCGACCCTTGCTGCCTACTATGGCTACACCTTC; CDR3 protein: CASSSTLAAYYGYTF
J gene: TRBJ2-7; V gene: TRBV5-8; clone size: once; CDR3 length: 12; D gene: .; CDR3 DNA: TGTGCCAGCAGCCGGAGCACCTACGAGCAGTACTTC; CDR3 protein: CASSRSTYEQYF
J gene: TRBJ2-1; V gene: TRBV19; clone size: .; CDR3 length: 15; D gene: TRBD1; CDR3 DNA: TGTGCCAGTACCACGAGACAGGGGGCAAACAATGAGCAGTTCTTC; CDR3 protein: CASTTRQGANNEQFF
J gene: TRBJ2-7; V gene: TRBV4-2; clone size: .; CDR3 length: 15; D gene: .; CDR3 DNA: TGTGCCAGCAGCCAAGATCGGGCAGAAGGTTATGAGCAGTACTTC; CDR3 protein: CASSQDRAEGYEQYF
J gene: TRBJ2-5; V gene: TRBV11-1; clone size: .; CDR3 length: 16; D gene: TRBD2; CDR3 DNA: TGTGCCAGCAGCTTGGGACCGGGGGGTTTCCAAGAGACCCAGTACTTC; CDR3 protein: CASSLGPGGFQETQYF
J gene: TRBJ1-6; V gene: TRBV6-4; clone size: .; CDR3 length: 16; D gene: .; CDR3 DNA: TGTGCCAGCAGGCCAATCCGGGACTTCTATAATTCACCCCTCCACTTT; CDR3 protein: CASRPIRDFYNSPLHF
J gene: TRBJ1-1; V gene: TRBV11-1; clone size: .; CDR3 length: 14; D gene: .; CDR3 DNA: TGTGCCAGCAGCCCGCGGGTTGCGAACACTGAAGCTTTCTTT; CDR3 protein: CASSPRVANTEAFF
J gene: TRBJ2-2; V gene: TRBV27; clone size: .; CDR3 length: 15; D gene: .; CDR3 DNA: TGTGCCAGCAGTTTCAGACCGCTCCAAGGCGGGGAGCTGTTTTTT; CDR3 protein: CASSFRPLQGGELFF
J gene: TRBJ1-1; V gene: TRBV7-2; clone size: once; CDR3 length: 13; D gene: .; CDR3 DNA: TGTGCCAGCAGCTTTTCTATGAACACTGAAGCTTTCTTT; CDR3 protein: CASSFSMNTEAFF
J gene: TRBJ2-2; V gene: TRBV7-9; clone size: .; CDR3 length: 10; D gene: .; CDR3 DNA: TGTGCCAGCACCTCCGGGGAGCTGTTTTTT; CDR3 protein: CASTSGELFF
J gene: TRBJ1-1; V gene: TRBV4-3; clone size: .; CDR3 length: 15; D gene: .; CDR3 DNA: TGCGCCAGCAGCCAAGAGCCGTGGATGAACACTGAAGCTTTCTTT; CDR3 protein: CASSQEPWMNTEAFF